The rows below give T cell receptor beta chains drawn from one sample of a study of blood T cell repertoires in COVID-19. The assay was immunoSEQ multiplex PCR, and TCRdb's table has in-frame clones only and misses some. The sample has around 190,000 clones, 88% seen once. Sequenced material: peripheral blood. These receptors were taken from a human donor in a cohort sampled during active COVID-19. Each CDR3 is given with its conserved first and last residue. The D gene is left open where the match is weak. Where a row states a size, it is once, few, many or the class of an expanded clone; other rows omit it.

d_call j_call v_call clone_size cdr3_nt cdr3_aa
. TRBJ2-7 TRBV27 . TGTGCCAGCAGTCGGTATAAGACCTACGAGCAGTACTTC CASSRYKTYEQYF
. TRBJ2-4 TRBV4-3 . TGCGCCAGCAGCCAAGAAAGGGGCCGGAATGGGAACATTCAGTACTTC CASSQERGRNGNIQYF
TRBD1 TRBJ1-5 TRBV6-1 . TGTGCCAGCAGTGACCAGGGGGGACAGCCCCAGCATTTT CASSDQGGQPQHF
. TRBJ1-1 TRBV27 . TGTGCCAGCAGTTTCCCTGGGACATCTGAAGCTTTCTTT CASSFPGTSEAFF
. TRBJ1-2 TRBV19 . TGTGCCAGTAGTATATCATCCGGAGGGGAGCTAGATGGCTACACCTTC CASSISSGGELDGYTF
TRBD1 TRBJ2-5 TRBV25-1 once TGTGCCAGCAGTGGGCCGACAGGGGCGGTAGAGACCCAGTACTTC CASSGPTGAVETQYF
. TRBJ2-1 TRBV12-3/TRBV12-4 . TGTGCCAGCAGCCACGACAGTTACAATGAGCAGTTCTTC CASSHDSYNEQFF
. TRBJ1-2 TRBV6-2/TRBV6-3 once TGTGCCAGCAGTCGGGGGACTCCCGCCGGAGACTATGGCTACACCTTC CASSRGTPAGDYGYTF
TRBD2 TRBJ2-2 TRBV5-4 once TGTGCCAGCAGCTTGAATAGCGGGAGTCTTAACACCGGGGAGCTGTTTTTT CASSLNSGSLNTGELFF
TRBD1 TRBJ1-1 TRBV5-1 . TGCGCCAGCAGCCCCGACAGGGTGAACACTGAAGCTTTCTTT CASSPDRVNTEAFF
. TRBJ2-7 TRBV7-8 once TGTGCCAGCAGCTTACTCCCTCAGGGCGAGCAGTACTTC CASSLLPQGEQYF
. TRBJ2-2 TRBV7-9 . TGTGCCAGCAGCTTAGAGCCGGGAGCCAACTTGAACACCGGGGAGCTGTTTTTT CASSLEPGANLNTGELFF
TRBD1 TRBJ2-7 TRBV24-1 . TGTGCCACCAGTGACTCGGGACGGAACGACAGGGTGCGAGACGAGCAGTACTTC CATSDSGRNDRVRDEQYF
TRBD2 TRBJ2-5 TRBV25-1 . TGTGCCAGCGCCGGGACTAGCGGCCAAGAGACCCAGTACTTC CASAGTSGQETQYF
. TRBJ1-5 TRBV4-2 . TGTGCCAGCAGCCAAGATCCGTGGGGAGGAACGGATCAGCCCCAGCATTTT CASSQDPWGGTDQPQHF
TRBD1 TRBJ2-2 TRBV18 . TGTGCCAGCTCACCAACAGGGGGAAACACCGGGGAGCTGTTTTTT CASSPTGGNTGELFF
. TRBJ1-2 TRBV5-8 . TGTGCCAGCAGCTTGGGGGGCCGATCGGGCTACACCTTC CASSLGGRSGYTF
. TRBJ1-1 TRBV28 . TGTGCCAGCAGTCCATCCGGGGGTGGGACTGAAGCTTTCTTT CASSPSGGGTEAFF
. TRBJ2-1 TRBV24-1 . TGTGCCACCAGCCGCAGGGGATATGAGCAGTTCTTC CATSRRGYEQFF
TRBD2 TRBJ2-1 TRBV11-3 . TGTGCCAGCAGCGCGGGAGGATCCTACAATGAGCAGTTCTTC CASSAGGSYNEQFF
. TRBJ1-1 TRBV18 . TGTGCCAGCTCAAAACAGGGTATTTGGACTGAAGCTTTCTTT CASSKQGIWTEAFF
. TRBJ1-5 TRBV4-3 . TGCGCCAGCAGCCAAGATCTCCGGAATCAGCCCCAGCATTTT CASSQDLRNQPQHF
TRBD1 TRBJ1-1 TRBV30 . TGTGCCTGGAATGTTGGGACAGGGCACATACGGAGAACTGAAGCTTTCTTT CAWNVGTGHIRRTEAFF
. TRBJ2-1 TRBV9 . TGTGCCAGCAGCGTAGATCGGGGAACCTACAATGAGCAGTTCTTC CASSVDRGTYNEQFF
. TRBJ2-3 TRBV3-1/TRBV3-2 . TGTGCCAGCAGCCAAGCCAAGGAGCTAGGAACAGATACGCAGTATTTT CASSQAKELGTDTQYF
. TRBJ2-3 TRBV9 . TGTGCCAGCAGCGTAGGCTCGACCGGTCCGGGGGATACGCAGTATTTT CASSVGSTGPGDTQYF
TRBD1 TRBJ2-7 TRBV23-1 . TGCGCCAGCAGTTTGACAGGGGGCGAGCAGTACTTC CASSLTGGEQYF
TRBD2 TRBJ2-1 TRBV19 . TGTGCCAGTAGTCTCGGACTAGTCTACAATGAGCAGTTCTTC CASSLGLVYNEQFF
TRBD1 TRBJ1-4 TRBV28 . TGTGCCAGCAGTTCCCGGACAGGGGGCAATGAAAAACTGTTTTTT CASSSRTGGNEKLFF
. TRBJ1-2 TRBV4-2 . TGTGCCAGCAGCCAAGGAACAGTCAATAACTATGGCTACACCTTC CASSQGTVNNYGYTF
TRBD1 TRBJ1-1 TRBV6-2/TRBV6-3 . TGTGCCAGCAGTTCACGGACAGGGGTGTCGAACACTGAAGCTTTCTTT CASSSRTGVSNTEAFF
TRBD2 TRBJ2-1 TRBV11-3 . TGTGCCAGCAGCTTACACTCGTCTAGCGGGAGTAACCAGCAGTTCTTC CASSLHSSSGSNQQFF
TRBD1 TRBJ1-2 TRBV5-4 . TGTGCCAGCAGCGTACGGGACAGCGGTGACTATGGCTACACCTTC CASSVRDSGDYGYTF
. TRBJ2-7 TRBV5-1 . TGCGCCAGCAGCCCCAATACCAGGAGGGTCTCCTACGAGCAGTACTTC CASSPNTRRVSYEQYF
. TRBJ2-7 TRBV4-1 . TGCGCCAGCAGCCATGGGCAGGTCTCCTACGAGCAGTACTTC CASSHGQVSYEQYF
TRBD2 TRBJ2-1 TRBV9 . TGTGCCAGCAGCCTCTTGGGCGGGAGGGCCCTCTTTGAGCAGTTCTTC CASSLLGGRALFEQFF